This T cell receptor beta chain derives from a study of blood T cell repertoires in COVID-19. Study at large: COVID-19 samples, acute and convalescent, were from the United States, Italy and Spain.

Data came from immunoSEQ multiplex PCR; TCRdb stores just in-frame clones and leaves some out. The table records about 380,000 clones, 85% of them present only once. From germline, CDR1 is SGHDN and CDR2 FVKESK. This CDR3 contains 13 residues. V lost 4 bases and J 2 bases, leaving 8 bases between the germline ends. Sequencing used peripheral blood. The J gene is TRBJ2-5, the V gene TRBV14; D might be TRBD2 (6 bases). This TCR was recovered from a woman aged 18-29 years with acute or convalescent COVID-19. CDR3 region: CASSRGLQETQYF. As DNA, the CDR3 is TGTGCCAGCAGCCGCGGACTACAAGAGACCCAGTACTTC.